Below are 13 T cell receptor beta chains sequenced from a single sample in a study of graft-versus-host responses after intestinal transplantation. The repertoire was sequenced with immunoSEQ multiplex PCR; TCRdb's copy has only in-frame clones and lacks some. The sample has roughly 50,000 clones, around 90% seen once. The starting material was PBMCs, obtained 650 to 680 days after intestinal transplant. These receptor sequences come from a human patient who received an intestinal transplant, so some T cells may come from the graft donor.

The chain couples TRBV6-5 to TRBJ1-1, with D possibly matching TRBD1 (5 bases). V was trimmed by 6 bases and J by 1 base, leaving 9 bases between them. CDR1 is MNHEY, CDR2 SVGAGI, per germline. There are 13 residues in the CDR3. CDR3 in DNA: TGTGCCAGCAGGGGACCGAGGAACACTGAAGCTTTCTTT. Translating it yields CASRGPRNTEAFF.

The chain's CDR3 is CASSLNVQETQYF. The CDR3 DNA reads TGCGCCAGCAGCTTGAATGTACAAGAGACCCAGTACTTC. This chain joins TRBV5-1 and TRBJ2-5; D ambiguous. CDR1 SGHRS and CDR2 YFSETQ come from the germline V gene. V lost 1 base and J lost 2, with 6 bases in between. The CDR3 consists of 13 residues.

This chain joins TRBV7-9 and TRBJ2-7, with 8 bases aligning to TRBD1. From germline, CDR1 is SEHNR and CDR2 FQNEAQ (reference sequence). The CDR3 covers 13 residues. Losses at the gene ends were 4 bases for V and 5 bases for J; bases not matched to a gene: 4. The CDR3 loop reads CASSSTGEDEQYF. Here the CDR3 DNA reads TGTGCCAGCAGCTCGACAGGGGAGGACGAGCAGTACTTC.

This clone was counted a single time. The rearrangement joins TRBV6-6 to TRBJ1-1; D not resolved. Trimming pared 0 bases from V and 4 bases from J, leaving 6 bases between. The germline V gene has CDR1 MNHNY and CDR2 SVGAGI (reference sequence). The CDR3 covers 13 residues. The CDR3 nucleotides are TGTGCCAGCAGTTACTCGGCCAGCACTGAAGCTTTCTTT. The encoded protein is CASSYSASTEAFF.

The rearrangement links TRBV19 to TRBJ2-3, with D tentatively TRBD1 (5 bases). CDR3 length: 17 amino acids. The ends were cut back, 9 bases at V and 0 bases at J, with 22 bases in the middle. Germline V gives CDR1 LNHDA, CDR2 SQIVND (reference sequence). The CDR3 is CASNLRGSATSTDTQYF. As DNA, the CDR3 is TGTGCCAGCAACTTAAGGGGAAGTGCGACTAGCACAGATACGCAGTATTTT.

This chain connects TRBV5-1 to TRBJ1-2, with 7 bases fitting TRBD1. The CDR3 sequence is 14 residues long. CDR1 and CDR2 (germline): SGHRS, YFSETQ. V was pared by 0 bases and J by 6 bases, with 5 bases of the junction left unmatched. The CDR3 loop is CASSLGLGTDGYTF. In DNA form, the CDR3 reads TGCGCCAGCAGCTTGGGGCTGGGGACAGATGGCTACACCTTC. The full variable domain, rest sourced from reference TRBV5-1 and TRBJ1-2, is KAGVTQTPRYLIKTRGQQVTLSCSPISGHRSVSWYQQTPGQGLQFLFEYFSETQRNKGNFPGRFSGRQFSNSRSEMNVSTLELGDSALYLCASSLGLGTDGYTFGSGTRLTVV.

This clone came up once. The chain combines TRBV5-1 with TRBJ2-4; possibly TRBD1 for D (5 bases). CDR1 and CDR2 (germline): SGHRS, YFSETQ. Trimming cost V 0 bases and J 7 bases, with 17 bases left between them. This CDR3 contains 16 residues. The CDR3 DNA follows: TGCGCCAGCAGCTTGGCTGTAGTAGGACAATCCAACATTCAGTACTTC. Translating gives CASSLAVVGQSNIQYF.

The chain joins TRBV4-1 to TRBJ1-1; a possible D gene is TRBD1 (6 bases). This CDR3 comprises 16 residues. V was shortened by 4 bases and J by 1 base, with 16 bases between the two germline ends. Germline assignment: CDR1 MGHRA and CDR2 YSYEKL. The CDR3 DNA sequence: TGCGCCAGCAGCCCCGGTCCGAGGGGACAGAACACTGAAGCTTTCTTT. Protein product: CASSPGPRGQNTEAFF.

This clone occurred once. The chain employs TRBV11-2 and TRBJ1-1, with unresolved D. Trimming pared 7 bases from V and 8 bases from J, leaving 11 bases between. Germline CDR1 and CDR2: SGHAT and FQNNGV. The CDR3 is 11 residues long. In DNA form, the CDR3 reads TGTGCCAGCAATTTCGGTCCCGAAGCTTTCTTT. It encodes CASNFGPEAFF.

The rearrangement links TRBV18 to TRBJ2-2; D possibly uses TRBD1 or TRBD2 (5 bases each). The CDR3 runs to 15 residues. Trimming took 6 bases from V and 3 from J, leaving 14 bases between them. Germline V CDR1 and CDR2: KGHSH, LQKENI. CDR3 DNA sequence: TGTGCCAGCTCCCCCACGAGGGGAGACACCGGGGAGCTGTTTTTT. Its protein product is CASSPTRGDTGELFF.

For the CDR3, the DNA is TGTGCCAGCAGCTTAACCCAGGGAGTCGAGCAGTACTTC. It encodes CASSLTQGVEQYF. The chain is built from TRBV5-4 and TRBJ2-7, with D perhaps TRBD1 or TRBD2 (5 bases each). V dropped 2 bases and J dropped 6 bases, with 12 bases sitting between them. The CDR3 totals 13 residues. CDR1 and CDR2 (germline): SGHNT, YYREEE (reference sequence).

The CDR3 nucleotides read TGCGCCAGCAGCCAAGTAGGAGGGGGCCATCAGCCCCAGCATTTT. This codes for CASSQVGGGHQPQHF. V usage is TRBV4-1 and J usage is TRBJ1-5; TRBD1 matches at 7 bases. The V gene's germline CDR1 is MGHRA and CDR2 YSYEKL. J was trimmed by 5 bases and V by 1 base; bases with no gene match: 5. The CDR3 has 15 residues.

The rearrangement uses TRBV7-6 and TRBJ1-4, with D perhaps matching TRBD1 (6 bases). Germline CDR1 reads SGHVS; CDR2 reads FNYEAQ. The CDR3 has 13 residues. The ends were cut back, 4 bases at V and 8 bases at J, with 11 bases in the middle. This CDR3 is CASSSDRTEKLFF. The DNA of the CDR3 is TGTGCCAGCAGCTCAGACAGGACGGAAAAACTGTTTTTT.